The 19 T cell receptor beta chains below were found in one sample sequenced in a study of blood T cell repertoires in COVID-19. Sequencing was performed with immunoSEQ multiplex PCR; in TCRdb, only in-frame clones are kept and a portion is missing. The repertoire has about 82,000 clones, more than 70% of them found once; the top ten carry about 15%. Material for sequencing was peripheral blood. These receptors came from a woman aged 60-70 years with acute or convalescent COVID-19.

This clone was picked up one time. The chain carries TRBV5-1 and TRBJ2-1, with a possible D match to TRBD2 (7 bases). The CDR3 length is 17 residues. V gave up 0 bases and J gave up 0 bases, with 13 bases separating them. Germline lookup yields CDR1 SGHRS and CDR2 YFSETQ. CDR3 region: CASSLALRGPSYNEQFF. Here the CDR3 DNA reads TGCGCCAGCAGCTTGGCTCTGCGGGGGCCCTCCTACAATGAGCAGTTCTTC.

The chain has TRBV12-5 and TRBJ1-1; D perhaps matches TRBD1 (5 bases). From germline, CDR1 is LGHNT and CDR2 FRNRAP. V lost 3 bases and J 4 bases, leaving 9 bases between the germline ends. CDR3 length equals 13 residues. Here the CDR3 DNA reads TGTGCTAGTGGTTTCAGTAGGGGCACTGAAGCTTTCTTT. This sequence encodes CASGFSRGTEAFF.

The chain links TRBV2 to TRBJ2-2; D unclear. The ends were cut back, 0 bases at V and 3 bases at J, with 8 bases in the middle. The CDR3 contains 15 residues. CDR1 is SNHLY, CDR2 FYNNEI, per germline. CDR3 coding DNA: TGTGCCAGCAGTGAAGCGAGTAGCTACACCGGGGAGCTGTTTTTT. It specifies CASSEASSYTGELFF. Together with reference TRBV2 and TRBJ2-2, the CDR3 gives the full variable domain: EPEVTQTPSHQVTQMGQEVILRCVPISNHLYFYWYRQILGQKVEFLVSFYNNEISEKSEIFDDQFSVERPDGSNFTLKIRSTKLEDSAMYFCASSEASSYTGELFFGEGSRLTVL.

The J gene is TRBJ2-2, the V gene TRBV27, with 8 bases identical to TRBD1. Losses at the gene ends were 4 bases for V and 2 bases for J; bases not matched to a gene: 9. Germline V gene sequence: CDR1 MNHEY, CDR2 SMNVEV (reference sequence). This CDR3 spans 17 amino acids. CDR3 residues: CASSSGTGLPNTGELFF. In nucleotides, the CDR3 is TGTGCCAGCAGTTCCGGGACAGGACTACCTAACACCGGGGAGCTGTTTTTT.

This chain connects TRBV5-1 to TRBJ2-7; TRBD1 agrees at 7 bases. Germline assignment: CDR1 SGHRS and CDR2 YFSETQ. The junction had 5 bases not matched to a gene; V was cut back by 3 bases and J by 2 bases. CDR3 size: 14 residues. The CDR3 DNA is TGCGCCAGCAGCTCCATCGGGACAGCCTACGAGCAGTACTTC. Amino acids: CASSSIGTAYEQYF.

This clone turned up a few times. The chain has TRBV5-1 and TRBJ2-1, with D tentatively TRBD2 (6 bases). The CDR3 totals 12 residues. The ends were cut back, 3 bases at V and 15 bases at J, with 16 bases in the middle. Germline V CDR1 and CDR2: SGHRS, YFSETQ. CDR3: CASSSGTLGRFF. The CDR3, as DNA: TGCGCCAGCAGCTCCGGGACTCTGGGGCGGTTCTTC.

The rearrangement links TRBV29-1 to TRBJ2-7; D is unresolved. V was shortened by 5 bases and J by 0 bases, with 5 bases between the two germline ends. CDR1 and CDR2 (germline): SQVTM, ANQGSEA. This CDR3 comprises 11 residues. The CDR3 region is CSVRSSYEQYF. The CDR3 coding sequence is TGCAGCGTTCGGAGCTCCTACGAGCAGTACTTC.

V gene TRBV19 combines with J gene TRBJ1-6; D unresolved. From germline, CDR1 is LNHDA and CDR2 SQIVND (reference sequence). The CDR3 length is 15 residues. V shed 7 bases and J shed 7 bases, with 17 bases lying between them. The CDR3 loop is CASNPRPGSNSPLHF. CDR3 DNA: TGTGCCAGTAACCCGCGGCCGGGGTCGAATTCACCCCTCCACTTT.

The chain is built from TRBV2 and TRBJ2-2; TRBD2 is a possible D gene (6 bases). Germline V gene sequence: CDR1 SNHLY, CDR2 FYNNEI. The V end lost 1 base, the J end lost 13 bases, and 13 bases lay between the germline ends. CDR3 length: 13 amino acids. The CDR3 sequence: CASSEGPGLPLFF. The CDR3 DNA reads as TGTGCCAGCAGTGAAGGGCCGGGACTCCCGCTGTTTTTT.

This chain uses TRBV7-2 with TRBJ2-7, with a tentative D call TRBD2 (5 bases). CDR3 size: 15 residues. V lost 5 bases, J lost 0 bases, and 14 bases lay in between. Germline CDR1 SGHTA, CDR2 FQGNSA. The CDR3 spells CASSPRAVYSYEQYF. The CDR3, as DNA: TGTGCCAGCAGCCCAAGAGCGGTCTACTCCTACGAGCAGTACTTC.

A note on this clone: Distinct nucleotide sequences in the sample also encode this CDR3. The rearrangement joins TRBV11-2 to TRBJ1-1; TRBD1 matches at 7 bases. Looked up from germline, CDR1 is SGHAT and CDR2 is FQNNGV. This CDR3 has 15 residues. With 3 bases clipped from V and 4 bases from J, the junction kept 8 bases outside the gene matches. Written as DNA, the CDR3 is TGTGCCAGCAGCTTTCCGACACCAGGGGGCACTGAAGCTTTCTTT. Its translation is CASSFPTPGGTEAFF.

Only one count was recorded for this clone. The V call is TRBV21-1, the J call TRBJ1-3; the table's TRBD1 call for D was not verified on the DNA. TRBV21-1 is described as a pseudogene. This CDR3 is 14 amino acids long. CDR3 nucleotides: TGTGCCAGCTACGGACAGGGCTATGGAAACACCATATATTTT. This gives the protein CASYGQGYGNTIYF.

In its sample, this clone was seen a few times. The V gene is TRBV7-2, the J gene TRBJ1-1; D possibly corresponds to TRBD1 (6 bases). The CDR3 runs 17 residues. Trimming took 3 bases from V and 1 from J, leaving 18 bases between them. Germline CDR1 SGHTA, CDR2 FQGNSA. CDR3 region: CASSFPLGGARNTEAFF. As DNA, the CDR3 is TGTGCCAGCAGCTTTCCGCTGGGGGGGGCCAGGAACACTGAAGCTTTCTTT.

The chain couples TRBV7-9 to TRBJ1-5; no definite D call. CDR3 length: 15 amino acids. V was shortened by 5 bases and J by 0 bases, with 11 bases between the two germline ends. CDR1 is SEHNR and CDR2 is FQNEAQ in the germline V gene (reference sequence). CDR3 protein: CASSPAGGSNQPQHF. For the CDR3, the DNA is TGTGCCAGCAGCCCCGCAGGAGGTAGCAATCAGCCCCAGCATTTT.

This clone was seen a single time. The V call is TRBV5-1, the J call TRBJ2-5; 9 bases agree with TRBD1. The CDR3 sequence is 14 residues long. CDR1 and CDR2 from the germline V gene are SGHRS and YFSETQ. Trimming at V came to 2 bases and at J to 4 bases, leaving 3 bases not matched to a gene. CDR3 bases: TGCGCCAGCAGCTTAACGACAGGGGGAGAGACCCAGTACTTC. Translating it yields CASSLTTGGETQYF.

The chain couples TRBV6-5 to TRBJ2-4; tentatively, D is TRBD1 (6 bases). Trimming cost V 8 bases and J 9 bases, with 20 bases left between them. The CDR3 runs 14 residues. CDR1 is MNHEY and CDR2 is SVGAGI in the germline V gene. The CDR3 DNA reads as TGTGCCAGCGAAGGGGGATCTAGGGTCTCCATTCAGTACTTC. This codes for CASEGGSRVSIQYF.

This rearrangement joins TRBV4-3 to TRBJ1-2; no clear D. V lost 0 bases and J lost 6, with 14 bases in between. CDR1 is LGHNA and CDR2 is YSLEER in the germline V gene. CDR3 length: 15 amino acids. CDR3 DNA: TGCGCCAGCAGCCAAGACGTGGGAGATCGTGATGGCTACACCTTC. Translated, it gives CASSQDVGDRDGYTF.

The J gene is TRBJ2-1, the V gene TRBV6-1, with TRBD1 matching 8 bases. This CDR3 comprises 15 residues. From germline, CDR1 is MNHNS and CDR2 SASEGT. The trim removed 2 bases at V and 2 bases at J, leaving 2 bases unmatched. CDR3 sequence (DNA): TGTGCCAGCAGTGAACCGGGACAGGCCTACAATGAGCAGTTCTTC. Translation gives CASSEPGQAYNEQFF.

In this sample, this clone turned up once. The rearrangement uses TRBV30 and TRBJ2-3; TRBD1 matches at 8 bases. Germline V gives CDR1 GTSNPN, CDR2 SVGIG (reference sequence). V shed 5 bases, J shed 3 bases, and the junction held 7 bases outside the gene matches. The CDR3 loop spans 14 amino acids. CDR3: CAWDRGLLTDTQYF. The CDR3 DNA follows: TGTGCCTGGGACAGGGGCCTCCTGACAGATACGCAGTATTTT. The whole variable domain, remainder taken from reference TRBV30 and TRBJ2-3, is SQTIHQWPATLVQPVGSPLSLECTVEGTSNPNLYWYRQAAGRGLQLLFYSVGIGQISSEVPQNLSASRPQDRQFILSSKKLLLSDSGFYLCAWDRGLLTDTQYFGPGTRLTVL.